The TCR beta chain described here comes from a study of T cell repertoires in cytomegalovirus infection. TCRdb itself ran the reads through MiXCR, one entry per CDR3 protein. The sample shows about 920,000 distinct CDR3 sequences, around 32% of them seen only once. Points from the study as a whole: Cumulative frequency of public TCR beta families picked out carriers of CMV plus the relevant HLA. Ex vivo responses were dominated by HLA-C-restricted CMV-specific TCR beta clonotypes.

This clonotype was counted between two and nine times. Its antigen remains unknown. The germline V and J ends were trimmed by 5 bases and 2 bases, with 13 bases remaining between them. The germline V gene encodes CDR1 SGHTA and CDR2 FQGNSA. The CDR3 contains 15 residues. This sequence was found in a human donor in good health (CMV status not recorded). Some clones in this sample may be carry-over from other donors' samples. The V gene is TRBV7-2, the J gene TRBJ1-5; D remains unclear. Material: cultured CD8+ T cells from PBMCs, obtained from culture after CMV antigen stimulation. CDR3 protein: CASSQAGEGNQPQHF. The CDR3, as DNA: TGTGCCAGCAGCCAAGCGGGAGAGGGCAATCAGCCCCAGCATTTT.